These T cell receptor beta chains were read from a single sample in a study of patients and donors after allogeneic stem cell transplantation. TCRdb processed the RT-PCR reads anew with MiXCR; each CDR3 protein has one entry. The profile shows roughly 150,000 distinct CDR3 sequences, roughly 24% of them singletons. The source material was blood, either unsorted or a sorted T cell fraction (not recorded which). The receptors stem from a human donor who was either an allogeneic HSCT recipient or a stem cell or donor lymphocyte infusion donor (not recorded which). It is not recorded whose cells these are; they may come from a transplant donor. Both conserved end residues are part of each CDR3. D genes are given only for firm matches. Clone size is not always given. Where it is, it says once, few, many or a class for expanded clones.

J: TRBJ1-3; V: TRBV2; size: .; D: .; DNA: TGTGCCAGCATTAACAGCCACGGAAACACCATATATTTT; CDR3: CASINSHGNTIYF
J: TRBJ2-3; V: TRBV7-9; size: .; D: TRBD2; DNA: TGTGCCAGCAGCTTAGCGCCGTTCTCACTAGCGGGAGGGCCCGGTACGCAGTATTTT; CDR3: CASSLAPFSLAGGPGTQYF
J: TRBJ2-2; V: TRBV4-1; size: .; D: .; DNA: TGCGCCAGCAGCCTCTCTGGGGGACACACCGGGGAGCTGTTTTTT; CDR3: CASSLSGGHTGELFF
J: TRBJ2-7; V: TRBV5-1; size: many; D: .; DNA: TGCGCCAGCAGCTTGGGTCCCCGGTGGCTAGAAGGCTACGAGCAGTACTTC; CDR3: CASSLGPRWLEGYEQYF
J: TRBJ2-5; V: TRBV7-3; size: .; D: .; DNA: TGTGCCAGCAGCTTAACGGGTAGTAGACGACCTTTCCAAGAGACCCAGTACTTC; CDR3: CASSLTGSRRPFQETQYF
J: TRBJ1-5; V: TRBV10-3; size: few; D: TRBD1; DNA: TGTGCCATCAGTGAGTCGATCAATCGGAGGGGGCAAGGTCAGCCCCAGCATTTT; CDR3: CAISESINRRGQGQPQHF
J: TRBJ2-7; V: TRBV4-1; size: few; D: .; DNA: TGCGCCAGCAGCCAAGAGACTACTCGGGACGGATCCTACGAGCAGTACTTC; CDR3: CASSQETTRDGSYEQYF
J: TRBJ2-2; V: TRBV10-3; size: .; D: .; DNA: TGTGCCTCACATTGGAGGATTCGGGGCACCGGGGAGCTGTTTTTT; CDR3: CASHWRIRGTGELFF
J: TRBJ1-3; V: TRBV4-2; size: few; D: .; DNA: TGTGCCAGCAGCCAAGAGGATAGGAGGACGGGGCCTGGAAACACCATATATTTT; CDR3: CASSQEDRRTGPGNTIYF
J: TRBJ1-1; V: TRBV11-2; size: few; D: TRBD1; DNA: TGTGCCAGCAGCTTAGCAGGGGGGGAGACTGAAGCTTTCTTT; CDR3: CASSLAGGETEAFF
J: TRBJ2-2; V: TRBV13; size: .; D: .; DNA: TGTGCCAGCAGCCCCGACATGCCGAACACCGGGGAGCTGTTTTTT; CDR3: CASSPDMPNTGELFF
J: TRBJ2-1; V: TRBV5-1; size: few; D: TRBD2; DNA: TGCGCCAGCAGCTCATGGACTAGCGGGGGAGCTGAGCAGTTCTTC; CDR3: CASSSWTSGGAEQFF
J: TRBJ1-5; V: TRBV7-9; size: .; D: .; DNA: TGTGCCAGCAGCTTAGCAGAATCATCGACCCGAGAGAATCAGCCCCAGCATTTT; CDR3: CASSLAESSTRENQPQHF
J: TRBJ2-3; V: TRBV5-1; size: .; D: TRBD1; DNA: TGCGCCAGCAGAACCCAGGGGGCCGGGATCACAGATACGCAGTATTTT; CDR3: CASRTQGAGITDTQYF
J: TRBJ1-4; V: TRBV5-5; size: few; D: .; DNA: TGTGCCAGCAGCCATCCTACAGGAGCTAATGAAAAACTGTTTTTT; CDR3: CASSHPTGANEKLFF
J: TRBJ2-4; V: TRBV29-1; size: .; D: .; DNA: TGCAGCGTTGCCCCGGCCGGGACTGGGAACATTCAGTACTTC; CDR3: CSVAPAGTGNIQYF
J: TRBJ2-3; V: TRBV5-1; size: few; D: .; DNA: TGCGCCAGCAGCTTGCGTACAGGTTTTGGGACAGATACGCAGTATTTT; CDR3: CASSLRTGFGTDTQYF
J: TRBJ2-5; V: TRBV6-5; size: many; D: .; DNA: TGTGCCAGCAGTTACTGCCTATTTGGATTACAGGGTTGTTTGGAGACCCAGTACTTC; CDR3: CASSYCLFGLQGCLETQYF
J: TRBJ1-1; V: TRBV7-9; size: many; D: .; DNA: TGTGCCAGCAGCTTGGGGGACGAAGCTTTCTTT; CDR3: CASSLGDEAFF
J: TRBJ1-1; V: TRBV12-3/TRBV12-4; size: few; D: .; DNA: TGTGCCAGCCACCGCGGGGCTGGCACTGAAGCTTTCTTT; CDR3: CASHRGAGTEAFF
J: TRBJ1-4; V: TRBV12-3/TRBV12-4; size: many; D: TRBD1; DNA: TGTGCCAGCAGCAACGACAGGGGTGGGGAAAAACTGTTTTTT; CDR3: CASSNDRGGEKLFF
J: TRBJ2-3; V: TRBV21-1; size: few; D: .; DNA: TGTGCCAGCAGCAAAGATATCCCCGGGGATGGCACAGATACGCAGTATTTT; CDR3: CASSKDIPGDGTDTQYF
J: TRBJ2-2; V: TRBV29-1; size: .; D: .; DNA: TGCAGCGCGGAAGGGACGAGGGACACCGGGGAGCTGTTTTTT; CDR3: CSAEGTRDTGELFF
J: TRBJ2-3; V: TRBV6-5; size: .; D: TRBD2; DNA: TGTGCCAGCAGAGGACTAGCGGGCACAGATACGCAGTATTTT; CDR3: CASRGLAGTDTQYF
J: TRBJ1-6; V: TRBV12-3/TRBV12-4; size: few; D: .; DNA: TGTGCCAGCAGTCGGGGGGTTTCCCTCCACTTT; CDR3: CASSRGVSLHF
J: TRBJ2-5; V: TRBV12-3/TRBV12-4; size: many; D: TRBD2; DNA: TGTGCCAGCAGTTGGACTAGCGGCCCCCAAGAGACCCAGTACTTC; CDR3: CASSWTSGPQETQYF
J: TRBJ2-7; V: TRBV27; size: .; D: .; DNA: TGTGCCAGCAGTCCCGGATCCGGCATCTACGAGCAGTACTTC; CDR3: CASSPGSGIYEQYF
J: TRBJ1-4; V: TRBV7-2; size: few; D: .; DNA: TGTGCCAGCAGCGACTTACAGGGAAGGAATGAAAAACTGTTTTTT; CDR3: CASSDLQGRNEKLFF
J: TRBJ1-3; V: TRBV7-9; size: .; D: .; DNA: TGTGCCAGCAGCTCGCATCCCTCTGGAAACACCATATATTTT; CDR3: CASSSHPSGNTIYF
J: TRBJ1-2; V: TRBV7-2; size: .; D: .; DNA: TGTGCCAGCAGCGACAGCACAGGCTATGGCTACACCTTC; CDR3: CASSDSTGYGYTF
J: TRBJ2-7; V: TRBV14; size: few; D: .; DNA: TGTGCCAGCAGCCCTTTGTCGATGGGTGGCGAGCAGTACTTC; CDR3: CASSPLSMGGEQYF
J: TRBJ1-1; V: TRBV6-1; size: .; D: .; DNA: TGTGCCAGCAGTGAAAATGACAGTTTGAACACTGAAGCTTTCTTT; CDR3: CASSENDSLNTEAFF
J: TRBJ1-4; V: TRBV11-2; size: many; D: .; DNA: TGTGCCAGCAGCTTAGATTGGAGGGCAGCCTCAACTAATGAAAAACTGTTTTTT; CDR3: CASSLDWRAASTNEKLFF
J: TRBJ1-1; V: TRBV9; size: few; D: .; DNA: TGTGCCAGCAGCGGAATGACAGCGACGAACACTGAAGCTTTCTTT; CDR3: CASSGMTATNTEAFF
J: TRBJ1-1; V: TRBV7-2; size: .; D: TRBD1; DNA: TGTGCCAGCAGCTGGGACAGGGTTAACACTGAAGCTTTCTTT; CDR3: CASSWDRVNTEAFF
J: TRBJ2-3; V: TRBV5-1; size: .; D: TRBD1; DNA: TGCGCCAGCAGCAACGGGACAGGTCGGACAGATACGCAGTATTTT; CDR3: CASSNGTGRTDTQYF
J: TRBJ2-3; V: TRBV20-1; size: .; D: .; DNA: TGCAGTGCTGTAGGTCTCGGGGATACGCAGTATTTT; CDR3: CSAVGLGDTQYF
J: TRBJ1-1; V: TRBV28; size: few; D: TRBD1; DNA: TGTGCCAGCAGTTTTCGGACAGGGAGAGACACTGAAGCTTTCTTT; CDR3: CASSFRTGRDTEAFF
J: TRBJ1-2; V: TRBV24-1; size: .; D: .; DNA: TGTGCCACCAGTGATCCCGGGTCAGGGGAGTATGGCTACACCTTC; CDR3: CATSDPGSGEYGYTF
J: TRBJ2-3; V: TRBV6-6; size: .; D: TRBD1; DNA: TGTGCCAGCAGTTACCGACAGGGGGCTTCCACAGATACGCAGTATTTT; CDR3: CASSYRQGASTDTQYF
J: TRBJ2-7; V: TRBV29-1; size: few; D: .; DNA: TGCAGCGGGGGCGGGGGCCCCTACGAGCAGTACTTC; CDR3: CSGGGGPYEQYF
J: TRBJ2-5; V: TRBV5-6; size: .; D: .; DNA: TGTGCCAGCAGCTTGGACAGGGTAGTAGAGACCCAGTACTTC; CDR3: CASSLDRVVETQYF
J: TRBJ1-5; V: TRBV7-2; size: many; D: .; DNA: TGTGCCAGCAGCTTAGGTGGCACAGGCAATCAGCCCCAGCATTTT; CDR3: CASSLGGTGNQPQHF
J: TRBJ1-6; V: TRBV2; size: .; D: .; DNA: TGTGCCAGCAGTGTGTCGACTGGACTAGTCTCACCCCTCCACTTT; CDR3: CASSVSTGLVSPLHF
J: TRBJ2-5; V: TRBV5-1; size: few; D: .; DNA: TGCGCCAGCAGCTTGGAAGGACTAAAAGTGGAGACCCAGTACTTC; CDR3: CASSLEGLKVETQYF
J: TRBJ1-3; V: TRBV7-2; size: few; D: .; DNA: TGTGCCAGCAGCCCCAGCCCCTCGTCTGGAAACACCATATATTTT; CDR3: CASSPSPSSGNTIYF
J: TRBJ2-7; V: TRBV14; size: .; D: .; DNA: TGTGCCAGCAGCCAAGCTCGAACAGCCACAACCTACGAGCAGTACTTC; CDR3: CASSQARTATTYEQYF
J: TRBJ2-3; V: TRBV25-1; size: .; D: .; DNA: TGTGCCAGCCGAAACACAGATACGCAGTATTTT; CDR3: CASRNTDTQYF
J: TRBJ2-5; V: TRBV5-1; size: .; D: .; DNA: TGCGCCAGCAGTCCCGGGACGGACGCGGAGACCCAGTACTTC; CDR3: CASSPGTDAETQYF
J: TRBJ2-2; V: TRBV5-1; size: few; D: .; DNA: TGCGCCAGCAGCTTGGTGACAGCCACCGGGGAGCTGTTTTTT; CDR3: CASSLVTATGELFF
J: TRBJ2-5; V: TRBV6-2/TRBV6-3; size: once; D: .; DNA: TGTGCCAGCAGTACCATCTACCGGGGGGAGACCCAGTACTTC; CDR3: CASSTIYRGETQYF
J: TRBJ2-1; V: TRBV15; size: .; D: TRBD2; DNA: TGTGCCACCAGCAGAGATTTACTAGCGGGGAATGAGCAGTTCTTC; CDR3: CATSRDLLAGNEQFF
J: TRBJ1-5; V: TRBV2; size: few; D: TRBD1; DNA: TGTGCCAGCAGTGAACCCCGGGACAGCACCCAGAATCAGCCCCAGCATTTT; CDR3: CASSEPRDSTQNQPQHF
J: TRBJ1-2; V: TRBV11-2; size: few; D: TRBD1; DNA: TGTGCCAGCAGCTTTGGGTTAGGACAGGTCGATAACTATGGCTACACCTTC; CDR3: CASSFGLGQVDNYGYTF
J: TRBJ1-2; V: TRBV2; size: many; D: TRBD1; DNA: TGTGCCAGCAGTTCGGACAGGGGGCTTGGCTACACCTTC; CDR3: CASSSDRGLGYTF
J: TRBJ2-1; V: TRBV4-2; size: .; D: TRBD2; DNA: TGTGCCAGCAGCCACCGGACTAGCGGGAGGCCTGAAGGTTGGAATGAGCAGTTCTTC; CDR3: CASSHRTSGRPEGWNEQFF
J: TRBJ1-3; V: TRBV20-1; size: many; D: TRBD1; DNA: TGCAGTGCCCGATCCGGACAGGGAAACTCTGGAAACACCATATATTTT; CDR3: CSARSGQGNSGNTIYF
J: TRBJ2-7; V: TRBV19; size: .; D: .; DNA: TGTGCCAGTAGTATTGACAGACCCTACGAGCAGTACTTC; CDR3: CASSIDRPYEQYF
J: TRBJ1-5; V: TRBV20-1; size: few; D: TRBD1; DNA: TGCAGTGCTAGAAGACACCGGGACAGGGAGCGAGATCAGCCCCAGCATTTT; CDR3: CSARRHRDRERDQPQHF
J: TRBJ1-4; V: TRBV20-1; size: .; D: .; DNA: TGCAGTGCTGGGGAAAATGAAAAACTGTTTTTT; CDR3: CSAGENEKLFF